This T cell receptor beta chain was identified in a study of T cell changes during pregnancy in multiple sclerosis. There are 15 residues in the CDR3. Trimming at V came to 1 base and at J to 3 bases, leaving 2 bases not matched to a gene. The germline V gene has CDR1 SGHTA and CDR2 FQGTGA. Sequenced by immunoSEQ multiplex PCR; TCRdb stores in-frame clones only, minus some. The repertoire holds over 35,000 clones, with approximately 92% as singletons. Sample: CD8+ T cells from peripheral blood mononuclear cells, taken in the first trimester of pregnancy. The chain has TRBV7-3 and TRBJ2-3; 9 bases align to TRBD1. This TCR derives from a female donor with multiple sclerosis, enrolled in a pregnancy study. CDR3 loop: CASSLIGQGTDTQYF. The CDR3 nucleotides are TGTGCCAGCAGCTTAATCGGACAGGGGACAGATACGCAGTATTTT.